This note documents a single TCR beta chain sequence. This sample is part of a study of blood T cell repertoires in COVID-19. Overall study context: Specimens from acute and convalescent COVID-19 originated in the United States, Italy and Spain. Sample material is recorded as cDNA or gDNA derived from T cells, B-cell-depleted T cells, or PBMCs.

Original methodology: Reference gene primer amplification yielded estimated nucleated cell counts. Sequencing used immunoSEQ multiplex PCR; TCRdb keeps in-frame clones, though not all of them. V and J calls and clone size follow that table, whereas D and trimming were derived from the DNA. The top ten hold 14% of the sample, which has about 36,000 clones, approximately 86% seen once. The V and J ends lost 4 bases and 7 bases respectively, with 17 bases between them. The germline gives CDR1 SGHNT, CDR2 YYREEE (reference sequence). The CDR3 is 15 residues long. The sample consisted of peripheral blood. The clonotype comes from a human donor in a cohort sampled during active COVID-19. The rearrangement uses TRBV5-4 and TRBJ2-2; tentative D call: TRBD2 (5 bases). The CDR3, as DNA: TGTGCCAGCAGCCTACCGGGATCCAATCTCGGGGAGCTGTTTTTT. This sequence encodes CASSLPGSNLGELFF.